These 25 T cell receptor beta chains came from one sample sequenced in a study of beta chain features in type 1 diabetes. The entirety of the isolated RNA underwent reverse transcription, so expressed TCRB transcripts were sequenced. Method: immunoSEQ multiplex PCR; TCRdb's copy keeps in-frame clones and lacks some. Of 250,000 to 300,000 clones detected, 7.5% to 9.5% appear once; the ten largest clones hold 1%. Input material: central memory CD4+ T cells from blood. These receptors originate from a woman aged 18-35 years in good health.

This clone was observed a handful of times. This rearrangement joins TRBV12-5 to TRBJ2-7; 7 bases align to TRBD1. Losses at the gene ends were 4 bases for V and 5 bases for J; bases not matched to a gene: 2. This CDR3 is built from 12 residues. Germline loops: CDR1 LGHNT, CDR2 FRNRAP. Here the CDR3 reads CASGYRGNEQYF. As DNA, the CDR3 is TGTGCTAGTGGTTACAGGGGTAACGAGCAGTACTTC.

This clone has a handful of counts. J is TRBJ1-1 and V is TRBV2; D not certain. The CDR3 consists of 12 residues. The V gene's germline CDR1 is SNHLY and CDR2 FYNNEI. With 7 bases removed from V and 8 bases from J, the gap between germline ends came to 14 bases. Here the CDR3 reads CASNVLGREAFF. The CDR3, as DNA: TGTGCCAGCAATGTCCTAGGGAGGGAAGCTTTCTTT.

A few counts support this clone. The chain links TRBV5-1 to TRBJ2-5; D gene unclear. Per the germline V gene, CDR1 is SGHRS and CDR2 is YFSETQ. V was pared by 1 base and J by 5 bases, with 12 bases between. The CDR3 consists of 14 residues. The CDR3 region is CASSLNVPPETQYF. The DNA of the CDR3 is TGCGCCAGCAGCTTGAACGTACCTCCGGAGACCCAGTACTTC.

The V call is TRBV13, the J call TRBJ2-7; TRBD2 might be the D (6 bases). Germline CDR1 PRHDT, CDR2 FYEKMQ (reference sequence). The CDR3 runs 11 residues. V was pared by 8 bases and J by 7 bases, with 12 bases between. CDR3 in DNA: TGTGCCAGCGGCCTGGAGGGTGAGCAGTACTTC. Translated, it gives CASGLEGEQYF.

The CDR3 spells CSGIFGRLYGYTF. Here the CDR3 DNA reads TGCAGCGGTATTTTCGGCCGTCTCTATGGCTACACCTTC. The V and J genes are TRBV29-1 and TRBJ1-2; no clear D gene. CDR3 size: 13 residues. Deletions cut 7 bases from V and 4 bases from J, with 16 bases between. Germline CDR1 SQVTM, CDR2 ANQGSEA.

This clone came up many times. The rearrangement uses TRBV9 and TRBJ2-1, with 13 bases lining up with TRBD2. J was trimmed by 8 bases and V by 1 base; bases with no gene match: 6. Germline CDR1 SGDLS, CDR2 YYNGEE. This CDR3 comprises 16 residues. In DNA, the CDR3 is TGTGCCAGCAGCGTAAATGGACTAGCGGGAGTACATGAGCAGTTCTTC. As protein: CASSVNGLAGVHEQFF. The variable domain in full, completed from reference TRBV9 and TRBJ2-1, reads DSGVTQTPKHLITATGQRVTLRCSPRSGDLSVYWYQQSLDQGLQFLIQYYNGEERAKGNILERFSAQQFPDLHSELNLSSLELGDSALYFCASSVNGLAGVHEQFFGPGTRLTVL.

J is TRBJ2-7 and V is TRBV28, with D hard to call. Trimming pared 3 bases from V and 3 bases from J, leaving 12 bases between. The length of the CDR3 is 14 residues. Germline V gene sequence: CDR1 MDHEN, CDR2 SYDVKM. The CDR3 bases are TGTGCCAGCAGTTTGGCCGGATCATACTACGAGCAGTACGTC. Translation gives CASSLAGSYYEQYV.

This clone has a handful of counts. This chain connects TRBV11-2 to TRBJ1-2; D unresolved. Per the germline V gene, CDR1 is SGHAT and CDR2 is FQNNGV. The length of the CDR3 is 14 residues. Trimming cost V 5 bases and J 3 bases, with 13 bases left between them. For the CDR3, the DNA is TGTGCCAGCAGCGATACCGAAAGTGACTATGGCTACACCTTC. Protein sequence: CASSDTESDYGYTF.

This clone showed up just a few times. This chain links TRBV4-2 with TRBJ2-2, with D possibly TRBD2 on 5 matching bases. Trimming cost V 1 base and J 6 bases, with 12 bases left between them. The length of the CDR3 is 15 residues. Germline V CDR1 and CDR2: LGHNA, YNFKEQ. CDR3 DNA sequence: TGTGCCAGCAGCCAAGTCAATAGCGATGCCGGGGAGCTGTTTTTT. Translated, it gives CASSQVNSDAGELFF.

This clone turned up a few times. The rearrangement uses TRBV6-1 and TRBJ2-7; D call uncertain. The V end lost 1 base, the J end lost 12 bases, and 10 bases lay between the germline ends. From germline, CDR1 is MNHNS and CDR2 SASEGT. The CDR3 is made up of 11 amino acids. The chain's CDR3 is CASSEGRPVYV. The DNA of the CDR3 is TGTGCCAGCAGTGAAGGACGCCCGGTGTACGTC.

A few counts support this clone. The chain combines TRBV2 with TRBJ1-1; no definite D call. The V and J ends lost 7 bases and 12 bases respectively, with 12 bases between them. Germline assignment: CDR1 SNHLY and CDR2 FYNNEI. CDR3 size: 10 residues. The CDR3 DNA sequence: TGTGCCAGCATCAATGATGAGACTTTCTTT. Translation gives CASINDETFF.

The rearrangement uses TRBV27 and TRBJ2-2; 7 bases map to TRBD1. There are 16 residues in the CDR3. Germline-derived CDR1 and CDR2 are MNHEY and SMNVEV (reference sequence). J lost 4 bases, V lost 4 bases, and 9 bases had no gene match. The CDR3: CASSSHTGTATGELFF. Here the CDR3 DNA reads TGTGCCAGCAGTTCACATACCGGGACAGCCACCGGGGAGCTGTTTTTT.

This chain joins TRBV28 and TRBJ2-5; tentatively, D is TRBD1 or TRBD2 (5 bases each). V was pared by 2 bases and J by 2 bases, with 12 bases between. CDR1 MDHEN and CDR2 SYDVKM come from the germline V gene. This CDR3 is built from 15 residues. This chain's CDR3 is CASSLVREMQETQYF. CDR3 bases: TGTGCCAGCAGTTTAGTCAGGGAGATGCAAGAGACCCAGTACTTC.

This clone was found a few times. The chain has TRBV4-2 and TRBJ2-7; D may be TRBD1 (6 bases). Germline V CDR1 and CDR2: LGHNA, YNFKEQ. V was pared by 4 bases and J by 3 bases, with 13 bases between. The CDR3 has 14 amino acids. CDR3 in DNA: TGTGCCAGCAGCCGCGTCCCGGACAGCTACGAGCAGTACGTC. Translation gives CASSRVPDSYEQYV.

The chain employs TRBV4-3 and TRBJ2-5, with 12 bases fitting TRBD2. Trimming removed 1 base from V and 3 bases from J; junction bases left unmatched: 15. Germline CDR1 reads LGHNA; CDR2 reads YSLEER. This CDR3 comprises 20 residues. CDR3 bases: TGCGCCAGCAGCCAAGCAGGTCCCCGGACTAGCGGGATCTCTAAAGAGACCCAGTACTTC. Its protein is CASSQAGPRTSGISKETQYF.

CDR3 coding DNA: TGTGCCAGCAGAGGACAGGGGGCTAACTATGGCTACACCTTC. Residues: CASRGQGANYGYTF. The chain carries TRBV2 and TRBJ1-2, with 10 bases fitting TRBD1. CDR3 length equals 14 residues. Germline CDR1 reads SNHLY; CDR2 reads FYNNEI. V lost 6 bases and J lost 0; bases outside the gene matches: 1.

This clone has a handful of counts. The gene calls are TRBV2 and TRBJ1-2; possibly TRBD1 for D (5 bases). The germline V gene has CDR1 SNHLY and CDR2 FYNNEI. Trimming took off 7 bases at V and 3 bases at J, with 9 bases between the two ends. The CDR3 is made up of 12 amino acids. CDR3 loop: CASNLQDYGYTF. In DNA form, the CDR3 reads TGTGCCAGCAATTTACAGGACTATGGCTACACCTTC.

This clone appeared a few times. The gene calls are TRBV30 and TRBJ1-2; no clear D. The CDR3 runs to 11 residues. The V gene's germline CDR1 is GTSNPN and CDR2 SVGIG (reference sequence). V lost 1 base, J lost 7 bases, and 7 bases lay in between. DNA of the CDR3: TGTGCCTGGAGTGCCTACTCTGGCTACACCTTC. The encoded protein is CAWSAYSGYTF.

The chain joins TRBV9 to TRBJ1-1, with D possibly being TRBD1 (6 bases). Germline CDR1 and CDR2: SGDLS and YYNGEE. V was clipped by 4 bases and J by 4 bases, with 23 bases between them. This CDR3 contains 17 residues. The CDR3 region is CASSPRGGGGLVTEAFF. CDR3 sequence (DNA): TGTGCCAGCAGCCCGAGAGGGGGGGGCGGTCTGGTCACTGAAGCTTTCTTT.

This clone was recorded a few times. The CDR3: CASRGGGRYEQYV. The DNA for the CDR3 is TGTGCCAGCCGGGGCGGGGGGAGATACGAGCAGTACGTC. The chain recombines TRBV28 with TRBJ2-7, with 8 bases lining up with TRBD2. After removal of 8 bases from V and 4 bases from J, the junction contained 7 bases not matched to a gene. This CDR3 is built from 13 residues. The germline gives CDR1 MDHEN, CDR2 SYDVKM.

This chain links TRBV15 with TRBJ1-5; no clear D. V was shortened by 4 bases and J by 7 bases, with 11 bases between the two germline ends. This CDR3 is built from 13 residues. Per germline, CDR1 LNHNV and CDR2 YYDKDF (reference sequence). CDR3 loop: CATSNGQRQPQHF. The CDR3 region has the DNA TGTGCCACCAGCAACGGCCAAAGGCAGCCCCAGCATTTT.

This clone was counted ten times or more. V gene TRBV5-6 combines with J gene TRBJ1-2; unclear D gene. The CDR3 is made up of 15 amino acids. The V end was cut by 0 bases, the J end by 4 bases, with 13 bases between. Germline V lookup: CDR1 SGHDT, CDR2 YYEEEE. The CDR3 is CASSLGPPGAYGYTF. CDR3 coding DNA: TGTGCCAGCAGCTTGGGTCCTCCGGGCGCCTATGGCTACACCTTC.

This clone was seen a few times. This chain links TRBV7-3 with TRBJ2-1, with 8 bases that match TRBD2. Germline V gene sequence: CDR1 SGHTA, CDR2 FQGTGA. This CDR3 spans 16 amino acids. Germline trimming cut 0 bases from V and 8 bases from J; bases unmatched to any gene: 9. The DNA for the CDR3 is TGTGCCAGCAGCTTAACGGGCAGCGGGGGTTACGATGAGCAGTTCTTC. Encoded protein: CASSLTGSGGYDEQFF.

This clone was seen many times. The V gene is TRBV7-9, the J gene TRBJ1-1; tentative D call: TRBD1 (6 bases). V was clipped by 3 bases and J by 2 bases, with 10 bases between them. Looked up from germline, CDR1 is SEHNR and CDR2 is FQNEAQ (reference sequence). The CDR3 totals 14 residues. CDR3 sequence (DNA): TGTGCCAGCAGCTTCGACGGGGGCAACACTGAAGCTTTCTTT. Protein: CASSFDGGNTEAFF.

The chain joins TRBV15 to TRBJ1-1; TRBD1 matches 7 bases. After removal of 2 bases from V and 5 bases from J, the junction contained 8 bases not matched to a gene. CDR1 and CDR2 from the germline V gene are LNHNV and YYDKDF (reference sequence). The CDR3 extends over 15 amino acids. The CDR3 coding sequence is TGTGCCACCAGCAGACGAGCAGGGGGAGATACTGAAGCTTTCTTT. Translating it yields CATSRRAGGDTEAFF.